This is a list of T cell receptor beta chains from one sample in a study of T-cell reconstitution after alpha-beta-depleted transplantation in children. MiXCR was run by TCRdb on the PCR reads, yielding one entry per CDR3 protein. The profile shows about 90,000 distinct CDR3 sequences, less than 20% of them singletons. The sample here was PBMCs, mostly from graft donor cells, taken 180 days after TCRalphabeta/CD19-depleted stem cell transplant. The receptor source for this set is a male patient between 2 and 15 years old who had a stem cell transplant for acute lymphoblastic leukemia, so the T cells may come from the graft donor. CDR3s include the opening cysteine and the closing phenylalanine or tryptophan. A D gene is named only where the DNA matches it firmly. Only some rows state a clone size, as once, few, many or a class for expanded clones.

>-|few|TRBJ2-2|12|TRBV10-3
TGTGCCATCGCCAACTACACCGGGGAGCTGTTTTTT
CAIANYTGELFF
>TRBD2|few|TRBJ2-1|16|TRBV3-1
TGTGCCAGCAGCCCCTCTGCGGGGGGGCATTACAATGAGCAGTTCTTC
CASSPSAGGHYNEQFF
>TRBD1|few|TRBJ1-2|16|TRBV3-1
TGTGCCAGCAGCCAAGATCTGACAGGGACTAACTATGGCTACACCTTC
CASSQDLTGTNYGYTF
>TRBD2|-|TRBJ2-3|15|TRBV20-1
TGCAGTGCTAGCCCTAGCGGGGGCAACACAGATACGCAGTATTTT
CSASPSGGNTDTQYF
>-|-|TRBJ2-5|14|TRBV3-1
TGTGCCAGCAGCCAAGTTAGCGCCTTCGGGGAGTTGAACTTC
CASSQVSAFGELNF
>TRBD1|few|TRBJ1-2|11|TRBV12-3/TRBV12-4
TGTGCCAGTGGGACAGGGAATGGCTACACCTTC
CASGTGNGYTF
>-|-|TRBJ1-1|13|TRBV5-1
TGCGCCAGCAGCTTGGTCTCGGACACTGAAGCTTTCTTT
CASSLVSDTEAFF
>TRBD2|once|TRBJ2-7|15|TRBV20-1
TGCAGTGCTCTTACCGGGACTAGTATGGGGGCCGAGCAGTACTTC
CSALTGTSMGAEQYF
>-|many|TRBJ1-1|13|TRBV24-1
TGTGCCACCAGTGACTCGGGCAGGGATGAAGCTTTCTTT
CATSDSGRDEAFF
>-|few|TRBJ1-1|15|TRBV5-8
TGTGCCAGCAGCCCCTGGTGGCACCCGAACACTGAAGCTTTCTTT
CASSPWWHPNTEAFF
>-|-|TRBJ2-5|15|TRBV12-3/TRBV12-4
TGTGCCAGCAGTTTGATGGGACGTAGCCAAGAGACCCAGTACTTC
CASSLMGRSQETQYF
>-|few|TRBJ1-1|13|TRBV5-1
TGCGCCAGCAGCTTGGCAAGGGTCACTGAAGCTTTCTTT
CASSLARVTEAFF
>-|many|TRBJ2-2|16|TRBV5-1
TGCGCCAGCAGCCGGACCCCCGACAGAAACACCGGGGAGCTGTTTTTT
CASSRTPDRNTGELFF
>-|-|TRBJ2-7|12|TRBV5-6
TGTGCCAGCAGCTTGGCGGGGCTCGAGCAGTACTTC
CASSLAGLEQYF
>TRBD2|many|TRBJ2-1|19|TRBV10-3
TGTGCCATCAGGTTCACGGGGGGTCAAACCGGGAAATCTTACAATGAGCAGTTCTTC
CAIRFTGGQTGKSYNEQFF
>-|few|TRBJ2-7|13|TRBV5-1
TGCGCCAGCAGCTTGGCCACTAGGAACGAGCAGTACTTC
CASSLATRNEQYF
>-|-|TRBJ2-1|14|TRBV6-1
TGTGCCAGCAGTGAACGGGCCTATTACAATGAGCAGTTCTTC
CASSERAYYNEQFF
>-|-|TRBJ2-5|12|TRBV11-2
TGTGCCAGCAAGGAGTACCAAGAGACCCAGTACTTC
CASKEYQETQYF
>-|-|TRBJ1-2|14|TRBV20-1
TGCAGTGCTAGAGATCTCGGGACCCGTGGGGGCTTCACCTTC
CSARDLGTRGGFTF
>TRBD2|many|TRBJ2-1|19|TRBV3-1
TGTGCCAGCAGCCAAGATGGACTAGCGGGGGGGCGGTCGAGAAATGAGCAGTTCTTC
CASSQDGLAGGRSRNEQFF
>-|few|TRBJ1-5|15|TRBV3-1
TGTGCCAGCAGCCAATTTGTGTCAGGCGGGCAGCCCCAGCATTTT
CASSQFVSGGQPQHF